This TCR beta chain was identified during a study of patients and donors after allogeneic stem cell transplantation. TCRdb itself ran the RT-PCR reads through MiXCR, one entry per CDR3 protein. The sample contains 800,000 to 1,000,000 distinct CDR3 sequences, 15% to 20% of which appear only once. The CDR3 consists of 14 residues. CDR1 is MDHEN, CDR2 SYDVKM, per germline. With 9 bases clipped from V and 4 bases from J, the junction kept 12 bases outside the gene matches. V and J are TRBV28 and TRBJ2-7; 7 bases agree with TRBD1. The sample comprised blood, either unsorted or a sorted T cell fraction (not recorded which). The TCR originated in a human donor who was either an allogeneic HSCT recipient or a stem cell or donor lymphocyte infusion donor (not recorded which). It is not recorded whose cells these are; they may come from a transplant donor. The CDR3 coding sequence is TGTGCCAGTACCGGGACAGAGAAGAATTACGAGCAGTACTTC. Its protein product is CASTGTEKNYEQYF.